These 15 T cell receptor beta chains were sequenced from one sample in a study of cytomegalovirus exposure and HLA in healthy donors. The PCR contained 60 Vbeta and 13 Jbeta primers. Using immunoSEQ multiplex PCR, the repertoire was profiled, and TCRdb retains in-frame clones only, with some absent. The repertoire holds 90,000 to 120,000 clones, approximately 80% seen once, with approximately 4.2% in the top ten. Input material: PBMCs. Receptors were obtained from a male donor in good health and CMV-seronegative.

The rearrangement links TRBV5-1 to TRBJ1-6; D might be TRBD1 (6 bases). The CDR3 totals 15 residues. V lost 6 bases to trimming and J lost 7 bases, with 17 bases between them. The germline CDR1 and CDR2 sequences are SGHRS and YFSETQ. The CDR3 sequence is CASTTRPGGNSPLHF. The CDR3 region has the DNA TGCGCCAGCACCACCCGCCCGGGGGGCAATTCACCCCTCCACTTT.

V gene TRBV18 combines with J gene TRBJ2-1; the match to TRBD2 covers 7 bases. The CDR3 is 17 amino acids. In germline, CDR1 is KGHSH, CDR2 LQKENI. Trimming at V came to 4 bases and at J to 2 bases, leaving 11 bases not matched to a gene. Here the CDR3 reads CASSLSVAGTTYNEQFF. The CDR3, as DNA: TGTGCCAGCTCACTTAGTGTAGCGGGCACCACCTACAATGAGCAGTTCTTC.

The chain employs TRBV14 and TRBJ1-2; D gene ambiguous. CDR1 is SGHDN, CDR2 FVKESK, per germline. Trimming cost V 1 base and J 7 bases, with 10 bases left between them. The CDR3 is 13 amino acids. CDR3 sequence reads: CASSQGHSGGYTF. In DNA, the CDR3 is TGTGCCAGCAGCCAAGGTCATTCGGGTGGCTACACCTTC.

The V call is TRBV27, the J call TRBJ2-6; no clear D. There are 17 residues in the CDR3. Germline values: CDR1 MNHEY, CDR2 SMNVEV (reference sequence). V lost 5 bases to trimming and J lost 0 bases, with 14 bases between them. CDR3 sequence: CASSPSSQASGANVLTF. The CDR3 nucleotides are TGTGCCAGCAGTCCATCCTCCCAGGCCTCTGGGGCCAACGTCCTGACTTTC.

The chain combines TRBV5-1 with TRBJ1-5, with D possibly matching TRBD1 (6 bases). Trimming removed 4 bases at V and 7 bases at J, with 18 bases between. Germline loops: CDR1 SGHRS, CDR2 YFSETQ. The CDR3 length is 15 residues. The CDR3 is CASSPGGGAGQPQHF. The CDR3 coding sequence is TGCGCCAGCAGCCCAGGTGGGGGGGCGGGACAGCCCCAGCATTTT. The full variable domain, with the rest looked up from reference TRBV5-1 and TRBJ1-5, is KAGVTQTPRYLIKTRGQQVTLSCSPISGHRSVSWYQQTPGQGLQFLFEYFSETQRNKGNFPGRFSGRQFSNSRSEMNVSTLELGDSALYLCASSPGGGAGQPQHFGDGTRLSIL.

This clone was counted a single time. The rearrangement uses TRBV29-1 and TRBJ2-7; 11 bases align to TRBD1. CDR3 length: 15 residues. Germline CDR1 SQVTM, CDR2 ANQGSEA. Losses at the gene ends were 5 bases for V and 4 bases for J; bases not matched to a gene: 10. CDR3 region: CSVFSGWDRGYEQYF. The DNA of the CDR3 is TGCAGCGTTTTCTCTGGGTGGGACAGGGGGTACGAGCAGTACTTC.

The genes are TRBV6-6 and TRBJ2-7, with 7 bases identical to TRBD2. Per germline, CDR1 MNHNY and CDR2 SVGAGI (reference sequence). V trimming: 6 bases; J trimming: 1 base; junction bases outside the gene matches: 6. The CDR3 is 14 amino acids. This CDR3 reads CASSPLALSYEQYF. CDR3 sequence (DNA): TGTGCCAGCAGCCCACTAGCGCTATCCTACGAGCAGTACTTC.

The gene calls are TRBV27 and TRBJ2-5; no clear D. V was clipped by 0 bases and J by 5 bases, with 13 bases between them. This CDR3 comprises 15 residues. Germline values: CDR1 MNHEY, CDR2 SMNVEV (reference sequence). CDR3 DNA: TGTGCCAGCAGTTTATCGACTCTAAGCGCCGAGACCCAGTACTTC. This sequence encodes CASSLSTLSAETQYF.

The chain recombines TRBV18 with TRBJ2-5; TRBD1 might be the D (6 bases). The CDR3 loop spans 13 amino acids. Germline V gene data show CDR1 as KGHSH and CDR2 as LQKENI. Trimming pared 6 bases from V and 4 bases from J, leaving 12 bases between. The CDR3 bases are TGTGCCAGCTCGCTGGACAGCGGAGAGACCCAGTACTTC. It is translated as CASSLDSGETQYF.

This clone has a handful of counts. CDR3 region: CATSRGGGGDYGYTF. As DNA, the CDR3 is TGTGCCACCAGCAGAGGGGGGGGAGGTGACTATGGCTACACCTTC. The chain has TRBV15 and TRBJ1-2; D possibly corresponds to TRBD1 (5 bases). The CDR3 is 15 amino acids. The V and J ends lost 1 base and 3 bases respectively, with 12 bases between them. Germline CDR1 and CDR2: LNHNV and YYDKDF (reference sequence). The whole variable domain, filled in from reference TRBV15 and TRBJ1-2, reads DAMVIQNPRYQVTQFGKPVTLSCSQTLNHNVMYWYQQKSSQAPKLLFHYYDKDFNNEADTPDNFQSRRPNTSFCFLDIRSPGLGDTAMYLCATSRGGGGDYGYTFGSGTRLTVV.

On this clone itself: Other DNA sequences in this specimen translate into the identical CDR3. The rearrangement uses TRBV5-1 and TRBJ2-1; 8 bases line up with TRBD2. V dropped 5 bases and J dropped 2; count of bases not matched to a gene: 6. CDR1 and CDR2 from the germline V gene are SGHRS and YFSETQ. This CDR3 comprises 15 residues. In DNA form, the CDR3 reads TGCGCCAGCAGTTCCAGCGGGAGCACCTACAATGAGCAGTTCTTC. The encoded protein is CASSSSGSTYNEQFF.

The chain combines TRBV18 with TRBJ1-2; 7 positions match TRBD1. The CDR3 extends over 14 amino acids. Germline V lookup: CDR1 KGHSH, CDR2 LQKENI. The trim removed 3 bases at V and 8 bases at J, leaving 9 bases unmatched. CDR3 sequence (DNA): TGTGCCAGCTCACCCGACAGGGAAATCTGGGGCTACACCTTC. This encodes CASSPDREIWGYTF. The complete variable domain, with remaining parts taken from reference TRBV18 and TRBJ1-2, reads NAGVMQNPRHLVRRRGQEARLRCSPMKGHSHVYWYRQLPEEGLKFMVYLQKENIIDESGMPKERFSAEFPKEGPSILRIQQVVRGDSAAYFCASSPDREIWGYTFGSGTRLTVV.

This rearrangement joins TRBV28 to TRBJ1-1; D is unresolved. V was cut by 3 bases and J by 1 base, with 18 bases left in between. The CDR3 spans 17 residues. CDR1 and CDR2 from the germline V gene are MDHEN and SYDVKM. The CDR3 is CASSLKYDGLGNTEAFF. For the CDR3, the DNA is TGTGCCAGCAGTTTGAAATACGACGGGTTGGGGAACACTGAAGCTTTCTTT. Full variable domain (outside the CDR3, taken from reference TRBV28 and TRBJ1-1): DVKVTQSSRYLVKRTGEKVFLECVQDMDHENMFWYRQDPGLGLRLIYFSYDVKMKEKGDIPEGYSVSREKKERFSLILESASTNQTSMYLCASSLKYDGLGNTEAFFGQGTRLTVV.

This clone was detected only a few times. The junction departs from germline at one end; a sequencing error may be responsible. The chain links TRBV4-1 to TRBJ2-1; D is ambiguous. The CDR3 covers 11 residues. Germline V gene lookup returns CDR1 MGHRA and CDR2 YSYEKL. Here the CDR3 reads CASSQDRTSVF. The CDR3 nucleotides read TGCGCCAGCAGCCAAGATCGCACCTCGGTCTTC.

The chain is built from TRBV27 and TRBJ2-7; TRBD1 matches 8 bases. The germline V gene encodes CDR1 MNHEY and CDR2 SMNVEV (reference sequence). This CDR3 is 15 amino acids long. V lost 2 bases and J lost 6; bases outside the gene matches: 9. CDR3 residues: CASSLRQGALSEQYF. The CDR3, as DNA: TGTGCCAGCAGTTTACGGCAGGGGGCCCTAAGCGAGCAGTACTTC.